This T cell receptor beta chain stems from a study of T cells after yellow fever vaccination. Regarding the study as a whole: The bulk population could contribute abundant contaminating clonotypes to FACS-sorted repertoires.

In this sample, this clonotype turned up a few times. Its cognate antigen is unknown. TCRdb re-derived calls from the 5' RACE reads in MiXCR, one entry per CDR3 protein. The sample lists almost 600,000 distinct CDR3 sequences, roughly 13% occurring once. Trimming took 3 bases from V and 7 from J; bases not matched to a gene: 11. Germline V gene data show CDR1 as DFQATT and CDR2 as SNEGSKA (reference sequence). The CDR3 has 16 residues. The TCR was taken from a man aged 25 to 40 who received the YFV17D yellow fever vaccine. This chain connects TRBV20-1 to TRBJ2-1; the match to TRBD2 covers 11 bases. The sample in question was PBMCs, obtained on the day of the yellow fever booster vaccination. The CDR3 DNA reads TGCAGTGCTAGTGTCGTAGCGGGAGGGCCGAGGAATGAGCAGTTCTTC. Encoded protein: CSASVVAGGPRNEQFF.